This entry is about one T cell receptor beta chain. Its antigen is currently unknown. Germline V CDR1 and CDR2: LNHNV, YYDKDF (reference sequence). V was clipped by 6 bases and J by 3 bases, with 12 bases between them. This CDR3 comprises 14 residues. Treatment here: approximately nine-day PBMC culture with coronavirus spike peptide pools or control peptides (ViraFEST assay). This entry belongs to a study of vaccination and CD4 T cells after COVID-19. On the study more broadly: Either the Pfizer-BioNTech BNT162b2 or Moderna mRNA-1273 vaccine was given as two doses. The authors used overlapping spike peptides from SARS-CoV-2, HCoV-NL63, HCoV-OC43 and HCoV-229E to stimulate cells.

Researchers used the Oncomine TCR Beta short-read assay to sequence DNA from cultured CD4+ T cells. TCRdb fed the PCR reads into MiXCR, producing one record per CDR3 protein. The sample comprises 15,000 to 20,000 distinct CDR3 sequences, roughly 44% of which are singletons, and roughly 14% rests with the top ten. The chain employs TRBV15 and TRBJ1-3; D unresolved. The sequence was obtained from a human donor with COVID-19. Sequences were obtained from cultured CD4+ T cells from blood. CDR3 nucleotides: TGTGCCACCAGACCATGGACGGATGGAAACACCATATATTTT. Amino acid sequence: CATRPWTDGNTIYF.